Each of the 20 T cell receptor beta chains below was sequenced from the same sample in a study of T cell changes during pregnancy in multiple sclerosis. Assay: immunoSEQ multiplex PCR; the TCRdb copy retains only in-frame clones and omits some. The repertoire holds 69,000 or so clones, 91% seen once, with 0.29% in the top ten. The specimen comprised CD4+ T cells from peripheral blood mononuclear cells, sampled in the third trimester of pregnancy. These receptor sequences come from a female donor in good health, enrolled as a control in a pregnancy study.

The chain carries TRBV7-2 and TRBJ1-3, with D unresolved. The ends were cut back, 0 bases at V and 4 bases at J, with 4 bases in the middle. CDR3 size: 13 residues. Germline CDR1 is SGHTA and CDR2 is FQGNSA. The CDR3: CASSLAAGNTIYF. The CDR3 DNA follows: TGTGCCAGCAGCTTAGCGGCCGGAAACACCATATATTTT. The complete variable domain, with remaining parts taken from reference TRBV7-2 and TRBJ1-3, reads GAGVSQSPSNKVTEKGKDVELRCDPISGHTALYWYRQSLGQGLEFLIYFQGNSAPDKSGLPSDRFSAERTGGSVSTLTIQRTQQEDSAVYLCASSLAAGNTIYFGEGSWLTVV.

The chain joins TRBV5-4 to TRBJ1-1; 8 nucleotides match TRBD1. The CDR3 spans 17 residues. In germline, CDR1 is SGHNT, CDR2 YYREEE (reference sequence). Trimming removed 0 bases from V and 0 bases from J; junction bases left unmatched: 7. CDR3 in DNA: TGTGCCAGCAGCTTGGGGGCAGGGGGCAGAGTGAACACTGAAGCTTTCTTT. Translating it yields CASSLGAGGRVNTEAFF.

V and J are TRBV4-2 and TRBJ2-5, with 9 bases lining up with TRBD2. The V and J ends lost 5 bases and 5 bases, in that order; junction bases with no gene match: 9. The germline gives CDR1 LGHNA, CDR2 YNFKEQ. The CDR3 loop spans 15 amino acids. CDR3 in DNA: TGTGCCAGCAGCATACGAGCGGGGGGCCCTGAGACCCAGTACTTC. Amino acids: CASSIRAGGPETQYF.

The chain joins TRBV5-6 to TRBJ1-4, with D possibly being TRBD1 (5 bases). Germline V gene sequence: CDR1 SGHDT, CDR2 YYEEEE. This CDR3 is built from 14 residues. V was trimmed by 1 base and J by 8 bases, leaving 12 bases between them. The CDR3 nucleotides are TGTGCCAGCAGCTTGTCGCCCCAGGGCGAAAAACTGTTTTTT. Translated: CASSLSPQGEKLFF.

This chain links TRBV5-8 with TRBJ2-1, with 7 bases that match TRBD1. CDR1 is SGHTS and CDR2 is YDEGEE in the germline V gene. With V trimmed by 0 bases and J by 8 bases, 14 bases remained unmatched. The CDR3 contains 17 residues. CDR3 nucleotide sequence: TGTGCCAGCAGCTTGGCCAGGGACAGTGCTCTCGACGATGAGCAGTTCTTC. Its protein is CASSLARDSALDDEQFF. Supplemented by reference TRBV5-8 and TRBJ2-1, the full variable domain reads EAGVTQSPTHLIKTRGQQATLRCSPISGHTSVYWYQQALGLGLQFLLWYDEGEERNRGNFPPRFSGRQFPNYSSELNVNALELEDSALYLCASSLARDSALDDEQFFGPGTRLTVL.

V usage is TRBV6-6 and J usage is TRBJ1-5; D unresolved. The germline V and J ends were trimmed by 2 bases and 7 bases, with 9 bases remaining between them. CDR3 length: 13 residues. Germline V lookup: CDR1 MNHNY, CDR2 SVGAGI (reference sequence). In DNA, the CDR3 is TGTGCCAGCAGTTACCGGGTAGAGCAGCCCCAGCATTTT. The encoded protein is CASSYRVEQPQHF.

The genes are TRBV5-5 and TRBJ2-1; 9 bases are shared with TRBD2. After removal of 6 bases from V and 16 bases from J, the junction contained 11 bases not matched to a gene. CDR3 size: 12 residues. Germline V lookup: CDR1 SGHKS, CDR2 YYEKEE (reference sequence). CDR3 DNA: TGTGCCAGCACTAAAACAGCGGGGGGCAGTTTCTTC. It codes for CASTKTAGGSFF. Using reference TRBV5-5 and TRBJ2-1 for the parts outside the CDR3, the full variable domain is DAGVTQSPTHLIKTRGQQVTLRCSPISGHKSVSWYQQVLGQGPQFIFQYYEKEERGRGNFPDRFSARQFPNYSSELNVNALLLGDSALYLCASTKTAGGSFFGPGTRLTVL.

The chain uses TRBV5-1 and TRBJ1-6, with D uncertain. The germline CDR1 and CDR2 sequences are SGHRS and YFSETQ. The CDR3 is 14 residues long. The ends were cut back, 0 bases at V and 5 bases at J, with 6 bases in the middle. The DNA of the CDR3 is TGCGCCAGCAGCTTGGTCGGAGATAATTCACCCCTCCACTTT. Protein product: CASSLVGDNSPLHF.

This chain links TRBV27 with TRBJ1-2; the D is unclear. This CDR3 has 14 amino acids. CDR1 is MNHEY and CDR2 is SMNVEV in the germline V gene (reference sequence). The V and J ends lost 3 bases and 5 bases respectively, with 13 bases between them. This CDR3 reads CASSLNPIEYGYTF. CDR3 nucleotide sequence: TGTGCCAGCAGTTTGAACCCGATAGAATATGGCTACACCTTC.

The CDR3 DNA reads as TGTGCCAGCAGCTTAAGATTAGCGGGGGGGCACAATGAGCAGTTCTTC. It encodes CASSLRLAGGHNEQFF. This sequence joins TRBV7-6 and TRBJ2-1, with 11 positions matching TRBD2. V lost 2 bases, J lost 5 bases, and 5 bases stayed unmatched. Germline CDR1 is SGHVS and CDR2 is FNYEAQ. The CDR3 extends over 16 amino acids.

V and J are TRBV4-1 and TRBJ2-5; 7 bases line up with TRBD1. V lost 0 bases, J lost 5 bases, and 9 bases stayed unmatched. Germline lookup yields CDR1 MGHRA and CDR2 YSYEKL. This CDR3 region has 16 residues. This CDR3 reads CASSQDRQGGRETQYF. The CDR3, as DNA: TGCGCCAGCAGCCAAGATCGACAGGGTGGGCGGGAGACCCAGTACTTC.

The J gene is TRBJ2-7, the V gene TRBV5-1, with 12 bases matching TRBD1. The CDR3 extends over 15 amino acids. V dropped 4 bases and J dropped 6; count of bases not matched to a gene: 8. The V gene's germline CDR1 is SGHRS and CDR2 YFSETQ. CDR3 residues: CASSLPGQGAREQYF. CDR3 DNA sequence: TGCGCCAGCAGCCTCCCGGGACAGGGGGCACGCGAGCAGTACTTC.

This chain uses TRBV21-1 with TRBJ2-4; the table's TRBD1 call for D was not verified on the DNA. TRBV21-1 is an annotated pseudogene. The CDR3 has 19 residues. Written as DNA, the CDR3 is TGTGCCAGCAGCACGCCCGTGGCCCAGGGGAGAAGGGTCAAAAACATTCAGTACTTC. Encoded protein: CASSTPVAQGRRVKNIQYF.

The chain combines TRBV5-6 with TRBJ2-7; 13 nucleotides line up with TRBD2. V was pared by 0 bases and J by 2 bases, with 2 bases of the junction left unmatched. CDR3 size: 16 residues. From germline, CDR1 is SGHDT and CDR2 YYEEEE. Written as DNA, the CDR3 is TGTGCCAGCAGCTTGGGACTAGCGGGGGGTACCTACGAGCAGTACTTC. This sequence encodes CASSLGLAGGTYEQYF.

The J gene is TRBJ2-3, the V gene TRBV7-3, with a weak D call TRBD2 (5 bases). V dropped 5 bases and J dropped 5 bases, with 17 bases sitting between them. The CDR3 contains 15 residues. The germline gives CDR1 SGHTA, CDR2 FQGTGA. The CDR3 bases are TGTGCCAGCAGCAAAGGTGGCTTTCGGGGAGATACGCAGTATTTT. This encodes CASSKGGFRGDTQYF.

This chain uses TRBV5-1 with TRBJ2-5, with D possibly being TRBD2 (6 bases). The CDR3 has 14 residues. Germline assignment: CDR1 SGHRS and CDR2 YFSETQ. Between the trimmed V and J ends, which lost 7 bases and 4 bases, there was a span of 17 bases. CDR3 nucleotide sequence: TGCGCCAGCGGGACCACAGCGGGTCGAGAGACCCAGTACTTC. It translates to CASGTTAGRETQYF. Using reference TRBV5-1 and TRBJ2-5 for the parts outside the CDR3, the full variable domain is KAGVTQTPRYLIKTRGQQVTLSCSPISGHRSVSWYQQTPGQGLQFLFEYFSETQRNKGNFPGRFSGRQFSNSRSEMNVSTLELGDSALYLCASGTTAGRETQYFGPGTRLLVL.

The chain uses TRBV2 and TRBJ1-3, with a weak D call TRBD1 (6 bases). CDR1 and CDR2 from the germline V gene are SNHLY and FYNNEI. The CDR3 totals 14 residues. Trimming took 4 bases from V and 0 from J, leaving 7 bases between them. DNA of the CDR3: TGTGCCAGCAGTGGGACAGCCTCTGGAAACACCATATATTTT. It is translated as CASSGTASGNTIYF.

The CDR3 DNA follows: TGTGCCAGCAGCGTAGCTTCCGGACAGGGGGCTGAGGGCTACACCTTC. Protein: CASSVASGQGAEGYTF. This chain connects TRBV9 to TRBJ1-2; 11 nucleotides agree with TRBD1. The CDR3 loop spans 16 amino acids. CDR1 SGDLS and CDR2 YYNGEE come from the germline V gene. Trimming removed 0 bases from V and 8 bases from J; junction bases left unmatched: 9.

This chain joins TRBV5-1 and TRBJ1-1, with TRBD1 matching over 11 bases. V lost 3 bases to trimming and J lost 0 bases; unmatched junction nucleotides: 4. The CDR3 loop spans 16 amino acids. Germline CDR1 reads SGHRS; CDR2 reads YFSETQ. Here the CDR3 DNA reads TGCGCCAGCAGCTCACGGACAGGGGGCTTGAACACTGAAGCTTTCTTT. Amino acids: CASSSRTGGLNTEAFF.

The chain couples TRBV7-9 to TRBJ2-5; 7 bases are shared with TRBD1. The CDR3 consists of 17 residues. Germline CDR1 SEHNR, CDR2 FQNEAQ (reference sequence). V shed 5 bases, J shed 5 bases, and the junction held 17 bases outside the gene matches. CDR3 region: CASSHPHRDRRRETQYF. In DNA form, the CDR3 reads TGTGCCAGCAGCCACCCACACCGGGACAGAAGAAGGGAGACCCAGTACTTC.